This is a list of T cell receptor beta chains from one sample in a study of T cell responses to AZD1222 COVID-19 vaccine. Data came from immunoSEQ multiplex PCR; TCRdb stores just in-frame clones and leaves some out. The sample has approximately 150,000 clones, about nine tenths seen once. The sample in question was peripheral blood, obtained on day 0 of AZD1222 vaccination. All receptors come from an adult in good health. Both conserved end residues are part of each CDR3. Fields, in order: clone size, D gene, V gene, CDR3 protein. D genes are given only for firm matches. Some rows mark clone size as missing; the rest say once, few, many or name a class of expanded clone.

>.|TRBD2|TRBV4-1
CASSRPPGLSTDTQYF
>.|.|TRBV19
CASSIERGHGYTF
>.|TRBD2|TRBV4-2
CASTPGAGTYNEQFF
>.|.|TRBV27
CASTDGYTEAFF
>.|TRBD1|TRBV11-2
CASSLNTGAGRSPLHF
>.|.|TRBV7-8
CASSRPRETQYF
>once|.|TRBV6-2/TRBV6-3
CASSYILETQYF
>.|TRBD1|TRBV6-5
CASRTGGLSGNTIYF
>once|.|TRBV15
CATSREQGFYGYTF
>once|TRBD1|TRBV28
CASSSGQGVLDGNTIYF
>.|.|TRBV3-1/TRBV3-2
CASSHRLFGRLETQYF
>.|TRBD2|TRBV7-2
CASSLSGSRAYNEQFF
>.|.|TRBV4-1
CASSQEGSGHPNEQFF
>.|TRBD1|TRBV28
CASSYYRGLEEKLFF
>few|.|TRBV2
CASSVGPNSPLHF
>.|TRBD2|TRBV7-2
CASSWSSGAYSYNEQFF
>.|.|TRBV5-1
CASSLVDVKVCSNQPQHF
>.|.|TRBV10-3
CAISERPQNSAFF
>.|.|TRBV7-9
CASSPRVDSMNTEAFF
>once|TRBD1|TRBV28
CASSPGQGTGYTF
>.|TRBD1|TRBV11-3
CASSLGDRALTDTQYF
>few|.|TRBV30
CAWTDPPENTGELFF
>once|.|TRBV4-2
CASSQDYGNGYTF
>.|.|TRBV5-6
CASSLGSTNYGYTF
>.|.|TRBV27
CASCRTGPGGYGYTF
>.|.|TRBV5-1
CASSLGSRETQYF
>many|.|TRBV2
CASSTVRTGELFF
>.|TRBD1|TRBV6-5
CASRRGLAGETQYF
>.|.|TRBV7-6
CASSSFDGGELFF
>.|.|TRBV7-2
CASSLEPGIIGELFF
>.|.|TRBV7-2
CASSRRDFTTGELFF
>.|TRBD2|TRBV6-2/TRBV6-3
CASSYRLAGAWGQFF
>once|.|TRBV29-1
CSVGSLNTEAFF
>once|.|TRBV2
CASRGDSFYNEQFF
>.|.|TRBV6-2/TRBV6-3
CASSYPGRTYEQYF
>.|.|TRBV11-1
CASSFTDRDNEQFF
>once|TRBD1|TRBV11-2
CASRKPGTGIGNTIYF
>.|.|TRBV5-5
CASSRTVNTEAFF